This record looks at one T cell receptor beta chain sequence and its context. Its antigen is as yet unknown. This record comes from a study of vaccination effects on CD4 cells after COVID-19. Across the whole study: Two doses of BNT162b2 or mRNA-1273 vaccine were administered to participants. General study points: Convalescents' post-vaccination spike-reactive clones were chiefly new, vaccine-induced ones.

Antigen-specific CD4+ T cells were first expanded with viral peptide pools by the ViraFEST assay and only then sequenced. Culture lasted 10 days before CD4+ T cell isolation. This person's SARS-CoV-2 infection, confirmed by PCR, occurred between March and December 2020. They grew a few million PBMC in each well, adding approximately 10 IU/ml IL-2 and roughly 9.3 ug/ml peptides. The data were produced by immunoSEQ multiplex PCR, yet TCRdb's version contains in-frame clones alone and is incomplete. Of tens of thousands of clones detected, approximately 78% appear once; the ten largest clones hold over 15%. The germline V and J ends were trimmed by 7 bases and 8 bases, with 17 bases remaining between them. Germline CDR1 and CDR2: SGHTA and FQGNSA. This CDR3 is 13 amino acids long.

The chain recombines TRBV7-2 with TRBJ1-2; D is possibly TRBD1 (6 bases). The sequence was obtained from a human donor who had a prior SARS-CoV-2 infection. The material sequenced was CD4+ T cells from PBMCs cultured with HCoV-NL63 spike peptides, taken before COVID-19 vaccination. DNA for the CDR3: TGTGCCAGCACTCGGCAGGGGACTAACGGCTACACCTTC. Protein sequence: CASTRQGTNGYTF.